Listed below are T cell receptor beta chains from one sample, sequenced in a study of blood T cells in healthy people across ages. TCRdb re-called the 5' RACE reads with MiXCR, one entry per CDR3 protein. The sample lists 1.2 million to 1.5 million distinct CDR3 sequences, about 43% occurring once. Sequenced material: blood. Receptor source: a woman younger than 30 in good health. CDR3s include the opening cysteine and the closing phenylalanine or tryptophan. A D gene is named only where the DNA matches it firmly. Not every row has a clone size; where given, it reads once, few, many or a size class.

>TRBV27|NA|TRBJ2-6|few
TGTGCCAGCAGTTTAAGGGCGTCGGCCACCAACGTCCTGACTTTC
CASSLRASATNVLTF
>TRBV27|NA|TRBJ2-7|NA
TGTGCCAGCAGTTCCCACGAACGACCCGGGGAGCAGTACTTC
CASSSHERPGEQYF
>TRBV7-9|TRBD2|TRBJ2-1|NA
TGTGCCAGCAGCAAGCGGGAGAGGTTCCTTGGCCCCTACAATGAGCAGTTCTTC
CASSKRERFLGPYNEQFF
>TRBV27|NA|TRBJ1-6|few
TGTGCCAGCAGTTTTATTGCCTCTAGCTCCTATAATTCACCCCTCCACTTT
CASSFIASSSYNSPLHF
>TRBV12-3/TRBV12-4|NA|TRBJ1-6|NA
TGTGCCAGCAGTTTAGGTGGAGGGTCCTATAATTCACCCCTCCACTTT
CASSLGGGSYNSPLHF
>TRBV27|NA|TRBJ1-5|NA
TGTGCCAGCAGTCCCCGGCTTGGCAATCAGCCCCAGCATTTT
CASSPRLGNQPQHF
>TRBV20-1|TRBD2|TRBJ2-7|NA
TGCAGTGCTAAAGCGGGAGGCATCTACGAGCAGTACTTC
CSAKAGGIYEQYF
>TRBV20-1|TRBD2|TRBJ2-7|NA
TGCAGTGCCGATCGGGGGGGCCCCTACGAGCAGTACTTC
CSADRGGPYEQYF
>TRBV7-2|NA|TRBJ1-2|few
TGTGCCAGCAGTGAAAATGGGGTTGGCTACACCTTC
CASSENGVGYTF
>TRBV9|NA|TRBJ2-1|NA
TGTGCCAGCAGCGTAGGTGATAGCTCCTACAATGAGCAGTTCTTC
CASSVGDSSYNEQFF
>TRBV6-2/TRBV6-3|NA|TRBJ1-2|NA
TGTGCCAGCAGTTACTTGATGCGGGTTAACTATGGCTACACCTTC
CASSYLMRVNYGYTF
>TRBV7-9|NA|TRBJ2-1|NA
TGTGCCAGCAGCTTAGCCCTTACGACAGGGAGGGGGTACAATGAGCAGTTCTTC
CASSLALTTGRGYNEQFF
>TRBV5-5|NA|TRBJ1-1|NA
TGTGCCAGCAGCTCCATCACGGACACTGAAGCTTTCTTT
CASSSITDTEAFF
>TRBV20-1|NA|TRBJ2-5|few
TGCAGTGCTAGGCGGGGTGGTGAGACCCAGTACTTC
CSARRGGETQYF
>TRBV7-7|NA|TRBJ2-7|few
TGTGCCAGCAGCGCGGGGAGCGGGTCTACCTACGAGCAGTACTTC
CASSAGSGSTYEQYF
>TRBV2|NA|TRBJ2-7|NA
TGTGCCAGCCAGGGAAACTCCTACGAGCAGTACTTC
CASQGNSYEQYF
>TRBV20-1|NA|TRBJ2-5|NA
TGCAGTGCGGCCTGGGTAGACCAAGAGACCCAGTACTTC
CSAAWVDQETQYF
>TRBV10-3|NA|TRBJ2-7|NA
TGTGCCATCAGTGAAGCCCCTATGAGCGAGCAGTACTTC
CAISEAPMSEQYF
>TRBV5-1|TRBD1|TRBJ2-1|many
TGCGCCAGCAGCTTATCATACAGGGGGACCTACAATGAGCAGTTCTTC
CASSLSYRGTYNEQFF
>TRBV4-2|NA|TRBJ2-5|few
TGTGCCAGCAGCCCCGGAGATGGGATCCAAGAGACCCAGTACTTC
CASSPGDGIQETQYF
>TRBV10-3|NA|TRBJ2-7|NA
TGTGCCATCAGTGAGTCGACAGTACGTGACGAGCAGTACTTC
CAISESTVRDEQYF
>TRBV6-1|NA|TRBJ2-4|few
TGTGCCAGCAGTGCCCCCGGAGGGGGGACACTAGCCAAAAACATTCAGTACTTC
CASSAPGGGTLAKNIQYF
>TRBV11-2|NA|TRBJ2-1|few
TGTGCCAGCAGCCCCACAGGGTGGAATGAGCAGTTCTTC
CASSPTGWNEQFF
>TRBV24-1|NA|TRBJ2-1|NA
TGTGCCACCAGTGATTTATCCGGGGAGCAGTTCTTC
CATSDLSGEQFF
>TRBV5-1|NA|TRBJ2-3|NA
TGCGCCAGCATATCGGAAGGGGGTGTCACAGATACGCAGTATTTT
CASISEGGVTDTQYF
>TRBV6-6|TRBD1|TRBJ1-1|few
TGTGCCAGCAGGCCCGGACAGGGGGCGCGGACTGAAGCTTTCTTT
CASRPGQGARTEAFF
>TRBV6-5|NA|TRBJ2-1|NA
TGTGCCAGCAGTCCCCACGTGCCCGGGGAGCAGTTCTTC
CASSPHVPGEQFF
>TRBV6-5|TRBD2|TRBJ2-3|NA
TGTGCCAGCAGTTCTAGACTAGCGGGATCAGATACGCAGTATTTT
CASSSRLAGSDTQYF
>TRBV12-3/TRBV12-4|NA|TRBJ2-5|NA
TGTGCCAGCAGCCAACCTTACAATGAGCAGTACTTC
CASSQPYNEQYF
>TRBV6-1|TRBD1|TRBJ2-1|few
TGTGCCAGCAGAGTCCGGGACAGCTATTCATCGGAGCAGTTCTTC
CASRVRDSYSSEQFF
>TRBV29-1|NA|TRBJ1-2|NA
TGCAGCGTTGGGACACCGGGGCCCTATGGCTACACCTTC
CSVGTPGPYGYTF
>TRBV10-3|NA|TRBJ2-7|NA
TGTGCCACCCGAGGAGGGGGGGATGAGCAGTACTTC
CATRGGGDEQYF
>TRBV12-3/TRBV12-4|NA|TRBJ2-1|NA
TGTGCTACGGGGGCTAGCGGATTCTACAATGAGCAGTTCTTC
CATGASGFYNEQFF
>TRBV12-3/TRBV12-4|TRBD1|TRBJ2-7|few
TGTGCCAGCAGTTCGACAGGGCAGTTTTCCGAGCAGTACTTC
CASSSTGQFSEQYF
>TRBV6-1|NA|TRBJ2-5|NA
TGTGCCAGCAGTGAGGACAGTCCCTCCGAGACCCAGTACTTC
CASSEDSPSETQYF
>TRBV10-3|TRBD1|TRBJ2-7|NA
TGTGCCGCGCAAGGGGGCGCGAGATCCAATGAGCAGTACTTC
CAAQGGARSNEQYF
>TRBV20-1|NA|TRBJ2-1|NA
TGCAGTGCCCAAAGGACAGCATACAATGAGCAGTTCTTC
CSAQRTAYNEQFF
>TRBV4-2|NA|TRBJ2-5|few
TGTGCCAGCAGCCAAGTCGGGCCAGGCAGGAGGTACCAAGAGACCCAGTACTTC
CASSQVGPGRRYQETQYF
>TRBV15|NA|TRBJ2-7|NA
TGTGCCACCAGCGGCTACTCTTCAGGGGTAGAGCAGTACTTC
CATSGYSSGVEQYF
>TRBV9|TRBD2|TRBJ2-5|NA
TGTGCCAGCAGCGCCGCTAGCGGGACGTACCAAGAGACCCAGTACTTC
CASSAASGTYQETQYF
>TRBV5-6|NA|TRBJ2-1|NA
TGTGCCAGCTTAAAAAGCTCAACTGAGGAGACCCAGTTCTTC
CASLKSSTEETQFF
>TRBV20-1|NA|TRBJ2-7|NA
TGCAGTGCTAGAGTCCAGGGACCGGGCCCCTACGAGCAGTACTTC
CSARVQGPGPYEQYF
>TRBV12-5|NA|TRBJ1-2|NA
TGTGCTAGTGGTTTGTCGGTCGGCTCCATCTATGGCTACACCTTC
CASGLSVGSIYGYTF
>TRBV6-2/TRBV6-3|TRBD2|TRBJ2-3|NA
TGTGCCAGCAGACTACTAGCGGGGATCACAGATACGCAGTATTTT
CASRLLAGITDTQYF
>TRBV6-1|TRBD1|TRBJ1-2|NA
TGTGCCAGCACTCCGGACAGGTTGAACTATGGCTACACCTTC
CASTPDRLNYGYTF
>TRBV7-2|TRBD2|TRBJ2-3|few
TGTGCCAGCAGAAAAGTAGCGGGCCTTAGCACAGATACGCAGTATTTT
CASRKVAGLSTDTQYF
>TRBV5-4|TRBD1|TRBJ2-1|NA
TGTGCCAGCAGTTCGGGACAGGGGGCTTTCGATGAGCAGTTCTTC
CASSSGQGAFDEQFF
>TRBV3-1|NA|TRBJ2-7|once
TGTGCCAACAGCCAAGCCGGGGGACGATACAATGAGCAGTACTTC
CANSQAGGRYNEQYF
>TRBV10-3|NA|TRBJ1-6|few
TGTGCCATCAGTGACCTTGGGCTGCAGGGGAATTCACCCCTCCACTTT
CAISDLGLQGNSPLHF
>TRBV30|NA|TRBJ2-5|NA
TGTGCCTGGAGTCAGCAAGAGACCCAGTACTTC
CAWSQQETQYF
>TRBV3-1|TRBD2|TRBJ2-5|NA
TGTGCCAGCAGCCAAGTGTCCGGGACTAGCGGGAGAGAGACCCAGTACTTC
CASSQVSGTSGRETQYF
>TRBV27|NA|TRBJ1-6|few
TGTGCCAGCAGTTTATCGGGGGGGATGGGGGTCTATAATTCACCCCTCCACTTT
CASSLSGGMGVYNSPLHF
>TRBV27|TRBD1|TRBJ2-7|NA
TGTGCCAGCAGTTTTCAGGGGGTAGGCGAGCAGTACTTC
CASSFQGVGEQYF
>TRBV28|TRBD1|TRBJ2-5|NA
TGTGCCAGCAGTTCCTCCGGGACAGGGGAGACCCAGTACTTC
CASSSSGTGETQYF
>TRBV12-3/TRBV12-4|NA|TRBJ2-1|NA
TGTGCCAGCAGTCTTGCCGGCCATGAGGGGCAGTTCTTC
CASSLAGHEGQFF
>TRBV6-1|NA|TRBJ1-5|NA
TGTGCCAGCAGTGAAAATACGGTCCAGCCCCAGCATTTT
CASSENTVQPQHF
>TRBV9|TRBD2|TRBJ2-4|few
TGTGCCAGCAGCGGGGGGGGTAGTCTCAACATTCAGTACTTC
CASSGGGSLNIQYF
>TRBV28|TRBD1|TRBJ1-1|NA
TGTGCCAGCACCACAGGGGACAAATTTTTGAACACTGAAGCTTTCTTT
CASTTGDKFLNTEAFF